The rows below give T cell receptor beta chains drawn from one sample of a study of beta chain features in type 1 diabetes. Sequenced by immunoSEQ multiplex PCR; TCRdb stores in-frame clones only, minus some. The sample lists 630,000 or so clones; over 12% were seen once. Material for sequencing was naive CD4+ T cells from blood. Receptors were obtained from a man aged 18 to 30 with type 1 diabetes. CDR3s include the opening cysteine and the closing phenylalanine or tryptophan. Each record gives: V gene, J gene, CDR3 protein.

TRBV11-2	TRBJ2-1	CASRGMGGPSNEQFF
TRBV9	TRBJ2-5	CASSVLPLETQYF
TRBV18	TRBJ2-5	CASSLAYQETQYF
TRBV4-2	TRBJ2-2	CASSIGQQNTGELFF
TRBV2	TRBJ2-3	CATAGTDTQYF
TRBV9	TRBJ1-3	CASSVASRNSGNTIYF
TRBV7-2	TRBJ2-5	CASSSRQGWETQYF
TRBV7-3	TRBJ2-1	CASSSSSPTGNDEQFF
TRBV11-1	TRBJ1-5	CASSLGRNQPQHF
TRBV30	TRBJ1-1	CACSEHPWGTEAFF
TRBV2	TRBJ2-2	CASREGPGELFF
TRBV7-7	TRBJ2-1	CASSSGQGPYNEQFF
TRBV28	TRBJ1-1	CASRLRTEAFF
TRBV6-6	TRBJ2-2	CASSSSTGGNTGELFF
TRBV29-1	TRBJ2-7	CSVEAGARYEQYF
TRBV9	TRBJ1-2	CASSVDPTGRNYGYTF
TRBV9	TRBJ2-2	CASSARGRGSTGELFF
TRBV28	TRBJ2-3	CASSLGSSSTDTQYF
TRBV25-1	TRBJ1-3	CASSSGRSGNTIYF
TRBV5-1	TRBJ2-1	CASSLELAGYNEQFF
TRBV19	TRBJ2-7	CASSIVPPGLAGGPSPQYF
TRBV5-1	TRBJ2-6	CASSLDAGANVLTF
TRBV27	TRBJ2-7	CASSLSPTYEQYF
TRBV7-9	TRBJ1-5	CASSSAGGADYYSNQPQHF
TRBV30	TRBJ2-1	CAWSEGLAGGKQFF
TRBV11-2	TRBJ2-7	CASIGGPGGPGEQYF
TRBV7-9	TRBJ2-5	CASSHWAGVKTQYF
TRBV29-1	TRBJ2-1	CSVGGTESSYNEQFF
TRBV6-6	TRBJ2-3	CASRPIRDITDTQYF